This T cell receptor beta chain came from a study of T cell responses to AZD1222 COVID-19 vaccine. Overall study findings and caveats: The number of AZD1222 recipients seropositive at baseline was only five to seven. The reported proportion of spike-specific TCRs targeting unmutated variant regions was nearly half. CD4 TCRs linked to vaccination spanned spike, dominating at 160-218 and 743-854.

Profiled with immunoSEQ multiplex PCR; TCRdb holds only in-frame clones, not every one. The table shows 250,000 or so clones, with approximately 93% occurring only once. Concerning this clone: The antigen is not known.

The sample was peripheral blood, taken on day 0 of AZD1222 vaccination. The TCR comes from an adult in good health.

This CDR3 reads CASSLEGLGSYNEQFF. The CDR3 DNA sequence: TGTGCCAGCAGCTTGGAAGGGCTAGGCTCCTACAATGAGCAGTTCTTC. The V gene is TRBV5-8, the J gene TRBJ2-1; D gene unclear. CDR1 and CDR2 (germline): SGHTS, YDEGEE. With 0 bases removed from V and 0 bases from J, the gap between germline ends came to 10 bases. The length of the CDR3 is 16 residues.